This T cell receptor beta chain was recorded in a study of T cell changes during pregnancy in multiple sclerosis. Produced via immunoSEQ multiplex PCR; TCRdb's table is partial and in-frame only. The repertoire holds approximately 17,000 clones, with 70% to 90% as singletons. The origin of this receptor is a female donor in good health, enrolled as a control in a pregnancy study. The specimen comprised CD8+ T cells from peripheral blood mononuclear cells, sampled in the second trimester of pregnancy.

CDR3 residues: CASSQGWPAKNIQYF. The CDR3, as DNA: TGCGCCAGCAGCCAAGGATGGCCAGCCAAAAACATTCAGTACTTC. The V call is TRBV4-3, the J call TRBJ2-4; no reliable D call. The V and J ends lost 1 base and 0 bases respectively, with 7 bases between them. Germline loops: CDR1 LGHNA, CDR2 YSLEER. This CDR3 comprises 15 residues.